The 17 T cell receptor beta chains given below trace back to one sample, sequenced in a study of T cell repertoires in cytomegalovirus infection. TCRdb redid the calling of the reads with MiXCR, one entry per CDR3 protein. The data hold fewer than 250,000 distinct CDR3 sequences, with approximately 24% observed a single time. Sequencing input: CD8+ T cells from PBMCs. All receptors derive from a human donor in good health (CMV status not recorded). Some clones in this sample may be carry-over from other donors' samples.

The chain combines TRBV27 with TRBJ1-2; 8 bases are a match to TRBD1. CDR3 length: 13 residues. The V and J ends lost 6 bases and 6 bases, in that order; junction bases with no gene match: 6. Germline CDR1 and CDR2: MNHEY and SMNVEV (reference sequence). The CDR3: CASRLDRGNGYTF. The CDR3 nucleotides read TGTGCCAGCAGGTTAGACAGGGGCAATGGCTACACCTTC.

About this clonotype itself: As the CDR3 is not closed by the conserved phenylalanine or tryptophan, this likely results from a read error. The genes are TRBV4-1 and TRBJ2-5; 7 bases are shared with TRBD2. V lost 4 bases to trimming and J lost 9 bases; unmatched junction nucleotides: 5. Looked up from germline, CDR1 is MGHRA and CDR2 is YSYEKL. The CDR3 runs to 12 residues. Here the CDR3 reads CASSRDRGAQYS. The DNA of the CDR3 is TGCGCCAGCAGCCGTGACCGGGGGGCCCAGTACTCC.

This clonotype turned up a few times. The chain recombines TRBV6-5 with TRBJ1-2; D not certain. The CDR3 length is 14 residues. Germline V CDR1 and CDR2: MNHEY, SVGAGI. V was pared by 9 bases and J by 6 bases, with 20 bases between. CDR3 nucleotide sequence: TGTGCCAGTTCTTACGCGAGGGATTACAATGGCTACACCTTC. Translation: CASSYARDYNGYTF.

V gene TRBV5-1 combines with J gene TRBJ2-2, with 9 positions matching TRBD1. This CDR3 has 17 residues. V shed 4 bases and J 1 base; nucleotides not matched to a gene: 8. Germline V gene lookup returns CDR1 SGHRS and CDR2 YFSETQ. Here the CDR3 reads CASSPSPGQGNTGELFF. In DNA form, the CDR3 reads TGCGCCAGCAGCCCGAGCCCGGGACAGGGGAACACCGGGGAGCTGTTTTTT.

This clonotype came up a few times. This chain links TRBV19 with TRBJ1-1; perhaps TRBD1 as D (5 bases). This CDR3 region has 17 residues. V lost 3 bases and J lost 2, with 19 bases in between. CDR1 LNHDA and CDR2 SQIVND come from the germline V gene (reference sequence). The CDR3 protein is CASSILSQGGVNTEAFF. The CDR3 nucleotides are TGTGCCAGTAGTATTCTCTCTCAGGGAGGTGTTAACACTGAAGCTTTCTTT.

This clonotype occurred many times. This chain links TRBV28 with TRBJ1-3; TRBD1 is a possible D gene (5 bases). Trimming pared 3 bases from V and 2 bases from J, leaving 11 bases between. CDR3 length: 15 residues. Germline CDR1 and CDR2: MDHEN and SYDVKM. In nucleotides, the CDR3 is TGTGCCAGCAGTTTTATGGGGGGACCTGGAAACACCATATATTTT. Protein: CASSFMGGPGNTIYF. Using reference TRBV28 and TRBJ1-3 for the parts outside the CDR3, the full variable domain is DVKVTQSSRYLVKRTGEKVFLECVQDMDHENMFWYRQDPGLGLRLIYFSYDVKMKEKGDIPEGYSVSREKKERFSLILESASTNQTSMYLCASSFMGGPGNTIYFGEGSWLTVV.

This clonotype has only a few counts. This chain links TRBV6-2 or TRBV6-3 with TRBJ2-1; D unresolved. The CDR3 totals 13 residues. Trimming removed 2 bases from V and 5 bases from J, with 7 bases in between. Germline V gene lookup returns CDR1 MNHEY and CDR2 SVGEGT. The CDR3 sequence: CASSYTPDNEQFF. The CDR3 DNA sequence: TGTGCCAGCAGTTACACGCCAGACAATGAGCAGTTCTTC.

This clonotype has at least ten counts. The chain carries TRBV12-3 or TRBV12-4 and TRBJ2-1; D may be TRBD2 (5 bases). V lost 6 bases, J lost 0 bases, and 12 bases lay in between. The CDR3 totals 15 residues. The DNA of the CDR3 is TGTGCCAGCAGACCATCGGGGAGCTCCTACAATGAGCAGTTCTTC. It yields the protein CASRPSGSSYNEQFF.

There are many counts of this clonotype. The J gene is TRBJ2-1, the V gene TRBV7-3; perhaps TRBD1 as D (6 bases). CDR1 is SGHTA and CDR2 is FQGTGA in the germline V gene. V shed 2 bases and J shed 0 bases, with 11 bases lying between them. The CDR3 is 16 amino acids. The CDR3: CASSLSGQSSYNEQFF. Here the CDR3 DNA reads TGTGCCAGCAGCTTATCAGGACAGAGCTCCTACAATGAGCAGTTCTTC.

This sequence joins TRBV12-3 or TRBV12-4 and TRBJ2-1; possibly TRBD1 for D (5 bases). The CDR3 has 13 residues. Trimming took off 6 bases at V and 6 bases at J, with 12 bases between the two ends. This CDR3 is CASRAPRGNEQFF. The CDR3 bases are TGTGCCAGCAGGGCGCCAAGGGGCAATGAGCAGTTCTTC.

The CDR3 DNA sequence: TGTGCCAGCACCATACAACCTGCGGGGGGGCAGGTCGAGCAGTACTTC. Translation gives CASTIQPAGGQVEQYF. V is TRBV7-8 and J is TRBJ2-7; 9 bases line up with TRBD2. Germline V lookup: CDR1 SGHVS, CDR2 FQNEAQ. V shed 7 bases and J 6 bases; nucleotides not matched to a gene: 16. There are 16 residues in the CDR3.

This clonotype was seen a handful of times. The genes are TRBV7-9 and TRBJ1-5; 8 bases align to TRBD1. This CDR3 region has 14 residues. CDR1 and CDR2 from the germline V gene are SEHNR and FQNEAQ (reference sequence). J lost 11 bases, V lost 5 bases, and 11 bases had no gene match. This CDR3 is CASSRGTGPTSQHF. DNA for the CDR3: TGTGCCAGCAGCCGGGGGACAGGACCGACGTCCCAGCATTTT.

The rearrangement joins TRBV14 to TRBJ2-5; 13 bases are a match to TRBD2. The CDR3 extends over 15 amino acids. The junction had 0 bases not matched to a gene; V was cut back by 3 bases and J by 2 bases. Per germline, CDR1 SGHDN and CDR2 FVKESK. The CDR3 DNA sequence: TGTGCCAGCAGCCAGACTAGCGGGGGGCAAGAGACCCAGTACTTC. It is translated as CASSQTSGGQETQYF.

The chain links TRBV10-3 to TRBJ1-2; D uncertain. Germline CDR1 is ENHRY and CDR2 is SYGVKD. V was clipped by 10 bases and J by 2 bases, with 14 bases between them. CDR3 length: 13 amino acids. CDR3 residues: CATYLTENYGYTF. DNA of the CDR3: TGTGCCACCTACCTGACTGAGAACTATGGCTACACCTTC.

The chain recombines TRBV5-6 with TRBJ1-1; D ambiguous. The CDR3 spans 11 residues. V lost 5 bases, J lost 4 bases, and 6 bases lay in between. The germline CDR1 and CDR2 sequences are SGHDT and YYEEEE. Here the CDR3 DNA reads TGTGCCAGCAGTTTCTCCACTGAAGCTTTCTTT. This codes for CASSFSTEAFF.

This clonotype appeared many times. The rearrangement links TRBV2 to TRBJ2-7; D might be TRBD1 or TRBD2, each matching 5 bases. From germline, CDR1 is SNHLY and CDR2 FYNNEI. Trimming left V 7 bases short and J 6 bases short, with 10 bases between. The CDR3 has 11 residues. The DNA for the CDR3 is TGTGCCAGCACGCACGGGACCGAGCAGTACTTC. Its translation: CASTHGTEQYF.

This clonotype was recorded a few times. The rearrangement joins TRBV27 to TRBJ2-3; the D is unclear. CDR1 MNHEY and CDR2 SMNVEV come from the germline V gene (reference sequence). This CDR3 is 16 amino acids long. The V gene lost 5 bases and the J gene lost 0 bases, with 15 bases spanning the gap. The CDR3 DNA reads as TGTGCCAGCAGTGCCCAAGAGATGAGAAGCACAGATACGCAGTATTTT. The encoded protein is CASSAQEMRSTDTQYF.